Listed below are T cell receptor beta chains from one sample, sequenced in a study of T cell responses to AZD1222 COVID-19 vaccine. Sequenced by immunoSEQ multiplex PCR; TCRdb stores in-frame clones only, minus some. The data contain around 130,000 clones, 70% to 90% of them seen just once; the ten biggest clones take up around 1.6%. The material was peripheral blood, obtained on day 0 of AZD1222 vaccination. Every receptor here comes from an adult in good health. The conserved cysteine and the conserved F or W are not part of the CDR3 here. Clone size, where shown, is once, few, many, or a class for clones that have expanded.

TRBV7-9	NA	ASIPTGKTEAF
TRBV3-1/TRBV3-2	once	ASSQGRDGNTIY
TRBV18	NA	ASSGLRGFSYEQY
TRBV9	NA	ASSPSINEQF
TRBV29-1	NA	SAGQSPVGGYT
TRBV4-2	NA	ASSQERILTGGPGETQY
TRBV19	NA	ASSPFGYYGYT
TRBV12-3/TRBV12-4	NA	ATKRAGEQF
TRBV18	NA	ASSPPGGTLPSYEQY
TRBV4-3	NA	ASSQDTFTGELF
TRBV27	NA	ASSYSGSSYNEQF
TRBV12-3/TRBV12-4	once	ASSSSPAQPQH
TRBV18	NA	ASSYLTGQNTEAF
TRBV15	NA	ATSRGVGGYT
TRBV24-1	NA	ATSDGAGQGYNRAYGYT
TRBV6-5	NA	ASSYSLQGGYEQY
TRBV6-5	few	ATRGPGNTIY
TRBV9	NA	ASSVGDSGNTIY
TRBV25-1	NA	ASLPRDRELNTEAF
TRBV7-2	NA	ASGDRGRYEQY
TRBV19	NA	ASSRDGTGRQPQH
TRBV19	NA	ASSITGGVTEAF
TRBV7-9	NA	ASSLEGGGIQPQH
TRBV7-9	NA	ASRRIPGQGVSPLH
TRBV5-1	NA	ASSPLGVQLRSYNSPLH
TRBV11-2	NA	ASSTDRPDGYT
TRBV30	NA	AWRGRAGHYEQY
TRBV10-3	NA	AIRTGGYGYT
TRBV7-2	NA	ASSWGGRGEAQY
TRBV20-1	NA	SASEYSNQPQH
TRBV11-2	NA	ASSLLGLMLGKEQY
TRBV19	NA	ASSQGTTQETQY
TRBV6-6	NA	ASRPRQGARDTEAF
TRBV7-6	NA	ASSLQPSTGGAQPQH
TRBV7-6	NA	ASSPGAGDQETQY
TRBV19	few	ASSPLGGEHQPQH
TRBV11-3	NA	ASSAGNTIY
TRBV23-1	NA	ASSQEDNEQF
TRBV27	NA	ASSLQGYGYT
TRBV10-3	NA	AIEGQNSYEQY
TRBV11-3	NA	ASSSDGAYNEQF
TRBV6-5	NA	ASSYGQGYNSPLH
TRBV6-2/TRBV6-3	NA	ASSVSPGGWNTDTQY
TRBV6-5	NA	ASSYSRQTEAF
TRBV30	NA	AFATGELF
TRBV12-5	NA	ASGSARQGARTGELF
TRBV19	NA	ASSGVPSTDTQY
TRBV27	NA	ASNSPGLASYEQY
TRBV19	NA	ASKPQGGRHEQY
TRBV24-1	NA	ATSATDRGGNQPQH
TRBV3-1/TRBV3-2	NA	ASSQNRGRGPSTDTQY
TRBV21-1	NA	ASSKGGDRGPHLTDTQY